The 25 T cell receptor beta chains given below trace back to one sample, sequenced in a study of T cells in Graves' hyperthyroidism and ophthalmopathy. From RNA transcripts, TCR beta CDR3 regions were amplified. Initially, a first-round RT-PCR of the TCR CDR3 employed the HTBI primer set. One entry per CDR3 protein results from TCRdb running MiXCR on the multiplex PCR reads. Found here are 650,000 to 700,000 distinct CDR3 sequences, around 15% of them singletons; the top ten hold about 14%. Material for sequencing was blood. These receptors were collected from a man aged 45-65 years with Graves' hyperthyroidism.

There are a few counts of this clonotype. The chain carries TRBV5-1 and TRBJ1-1, with 10 positions matching TRBD1. The germline gives CDR1 SGHRS, CDR2 YFSETQ. This CDR3 spans 16 amino acids. The V gene end was trimmed by 7 bases and the J gene end by 4 bases; junction bases not matched to a gene: 13. Here the CDR3 reads CASRNYPGQGPTEAFF. CDR3 bases: TGCGCCAGCCGAAATTACCCGGGACAGGGGCCCACTGAAGCTTTCTTT.

This clonotype was observed at least ten times. This chain joins TRBV28 and TRBJ2-7; D is ambiguous. Looked up from germline, CDR1 is MDHEN and CDR2 is SYDVKM. The CDR3 consists of 14 residues. The V and J ends lost 6 bases and 5 bases respectively, with 17 bases between them. CDR3: CASSLMAGLNEQYF. In DNA form, the CDR3 reads TGTGCCAGCAGCCTAATGGCCGGTTTGAACGAGCAGTACTTC.

There are a few counts of this clonotype. This chain connects TRBV18 to TRBJ1-1; D ambiguous. CDR1 and CDR2 from the germline V gene are KGHSH and LQKENI. The CDR3 has 14 amino acids. Trimming pared 4 bases from V and 2 bases from J, leaving 11 bases between. In DNA form, the CDR3 reads TGTGCCAGCTCACTTAGTGGGAGAAACACTGAAGCTTTCTTT. It specifies CASSLSGRNTEAFF.

The chain uses TRBV9 and TRBJ2-2; no definite D call. This CDR3 is 13 amino acids long. Trimming stripped 0 bases from V and 5 bases from J, with 5 bases between. Germline-derived CDR1 and CDR2 are SGDLS and YYNGEE. The CDR3 DNA reads TGTGCCAGCAGCGTAGGAGAGACCGGGGAGCTGTTTTTT. It specifies CASSVGETGELFF.

This clonotype was detected many times. The V call is TRBV10-3, the J call TRBJ1-5; D is perhaps TRBD1 (6 bases). Trimming cost V 6 bases and J 4 bases, with 10 bases left between them. CDR3 length equals 13 residues. Germline V gene lookup returns CDR1 ENHRY and CDR2 SYGVKD. CDR3 sequence reads: CAIRRTENQPQHF. The CDR3 DNA follows: TGTGCCATCAGAAGGACAGAAAATCAGCCCCAGCATTTT.

This clonotype was seen many times. The chain recombines TRBV27 with TRBJ2-4; no reliable D call. In germline, CDR1 is MNHEY, CDR2 SMNVEV (reference sequence). V was clipped by 2 bases and J by 6 bases, with 14 bases between them. The CDR3 is 15 amino acids. The CDR3: CASSLDRARLNIQYF. The DNA of the CDR3 is TGTGCCAGCAGTTTAGACCGGGCCAGACTAAACATTCAGTACTTC.

Comment on this clonotype: It may be a read error: a sequence one base away is much more abundant. V and J are TRBV28 and TRBJ2-1, with 10 bases aligning to TRBD2. CDR3 length: 14 amino acids. V shed 8 bases, J shed 8 bases, and the junction held 9 bases outside the gene matches. Germline-derived CDR1 and CDR2 are MDHEN and SYDVKM. In nucleotides, the CDR3 is TGTGCCAGCGGTCAAAGCGGGAGGGTCTATGAGCAGTTCTTC. This gives the protein CASGQSGRVYEQFF.

This clonotype was seen more than once but under ten times. The chain is built from TRBV9 and TRBJ2-7; tentative D call: TRBD1 (5 bases). The germline CDR1 and CDR2 sequences are SGDLS and YYNGEE. The CDR3 loop spans 14 amino acids. With 4 bases removed from V and 5 bases from J, the gap between germline ends came to 16 bases. The CDR3 is CASSPQSWGHEQYF. As DNA, the CDR3 is TGTGCCAGCAGCCCTCAAAGTTGGGGCCACGAGCAGTACTTC.

The chain recombines TRBV12-3 or TRBV12-4 with TRBJ1-3; perhaps TRBD1 as D (6 bases). V was cut by 5 bases and J by 4 bases, with 15 bases left in between. CDR3 length: 15 residues. As DNA, the CDR3 is TGTGCCAGCAGTGAATTCGGACAGATGGGAAACACCATATATTTT. Protein: CASSEFGQMGNTIYF.

This chain links TRBV14 with TRBJ1-1; no reliable D call. Trimming removed 0 bases from V and 5 bases from J, with 10 bases in between. Germline V lookup: CDR1 SGHDN, CDR2 FVKESK. This CDR3 is 14 amino acids long. The CDR3 loop is CASSQDRSGTEAFF. The CDR3 nucleotides read TGTGCCAGCAGCCAAGATCGGAGTGGAACTGAAGCTTTCTTT.

This clonotype showed up just once. This chain connects TRBV29-1 to TRBJ2-3, with D hard to call. Germline assignment: CDR1 SQVTM and CDR2 ANQGSEA. The CDR3 spans 14 residues. The V end was cut by 5 bases, the J end by 3 bases, with 15 bases between. The chain's CDR3 is CSVFRRNGTDTQYF. DNA of the CDR3: TGCAGCGTTTTTCGGCGGAACGGGACAGATACGCAGTATTTT.

This clonotype was counted a few times. A read error may produce the germline difference seen at one junction end. The chain carries TRBV11-2 and TRBJ2-1; D is possibly TRBD2 (5 bases). The CDR3 covers 18 residues. Germline V gene sequence: CDR1 SGHAT, CDR2 FQNNGV. CDR3: CASSLGFLGERSHNEQFF. CDR3 DNA: TGCGCCAGCAGCTTAGGCTTTCTCGGGGAGAGGTCCCACAATGAGCAGTTCTTC.

This clonotype was recorded at least ten times. V usage is TRBV10-3 and J usage is TRBJ2-7; D gene ambiguous. This CDR3 region has 12 residues. V gave up 10 bases and J gave up 3 bases, with 13 bases separating them. CDR1 is ENHRY and CDR2 is SYGVKD in the germline V gene. DNA of the CDR3: TGTGCCAACCAGACAACCTACTACGAGCAGTACTTC. Translated: CANQTTYYEQYF.

The chain recombines TRBV20-1 with TRBJ1-1; possibly TRBD1 for D (5 bases). Germline V gives CDR1 DFQATT, CDR2 SNEGSKA (reference sequence). The CDR3 covers 14 residues. V lost 3 bases, J lost 4 bases, and 15 bases lay in between. The CDR3 spells CSASVIGARTEAFF. CDR3 nucleotide sequence: TGCAGTGCTAGCGTCATTGGGGCTCGCACTGAAGCTTTCTTT.

This clonotype was detected ten times or more. The chain is built from TRBV30 and TRBJ2-7, with 7 bases aligning to TRBD1. The CDR3 length is 13 residues. Losses at the gene ends were 0 bases for V and 3 bases for J; bases not matched to a gene: 2. Per the germline V gene, CDR1 is GTSNPN and CDR2 is SVGIG (reference sequence). CDR3 in amino acids: CAWSVGTDYEQYF. DNA of the CDR3: TGTGCCTGGAGTGTCGGGACAGACTACGAGCAGTACTTC. Together with reference TRBV30 and TRBJ2-7, the CDR3 gives the full variable domain: SQTIHQWPATLVQPVGSPLSLECTVEGTSNPNLYWYRQAAGRGLQLLFYSVGIGQISSEVPQNLSASRPQDRQFILSSKKLLLSDSGFYLCAWSVGTDYEQYFGPGTRLTVT.

This clonotype was seen a few times. The junction shows a germline mismatch at one end, possibly a read error. The rearrangement links TRBV11-2 to TRBJ2-7; 13 bases match TRBD2. The CDR3 is made up of 14 amino acids. Germline-derived CDR1 and CDR2 are SGHAT and FQNNGV. In DNA, the CDR3 is TGTGCCAGCAGCAAGGGACTAGCGGGATCCGAGCAGTGCTTC. Its protein product is CASSKGLAGSEQCF.

This clonotype was counted a single time. The V and J genes are TRBV25-1 and TRBJ1-1; the D is unclear. The CDR3 runs 13 residues. Germline V gives CDR1 MGHDK, CDR2 SYGVNS. V lost 3 bases to trimming and J lost 1 base, with 6 bases between them. The CDR3 bases are TGTGCCAGCAGTGAGCTAAAGAACACTGAAGCTTTCTTT. It is translated as CASSELKNTEAFF.

There are many counts of this clonotype. CDR3 amino acids: CASKEGVRYQETQYF. The CDR3 DNA reads as TGCGCCAGCAAGGAAGGAGTGCGGTACCAAGAGACCCAGTACTTC. The chain uses TRBV10-2 and TRBJ2-5; D not resolved. Germline V gives CDR1 WSHSY, CDR2 SAAADI. V was trimmed by 7 bases and J by 0 bases, leaving 15 bases between them. The CDR3 is 15 residues long.

This clonotype appeared many times. This chain connects TRBV24-1 to TRBJ1-2; 8 positions match TRBD1. J was trimmed by 4 bases and V by 4 bases; bases with no gene match: 7. The CDR3 has 15 residues. From germline, CDR1 is KGHDR and CDR2 SFDVKD. The CDR3 coding sequence is TGTGCCACCAGTGACCGGGACAGGTCTTCCTATGGCTACACCTTC. Translation: CATSDRDRSSYGYTF.

This clonotype came up a few times. The chain links TRBV6-5 to TRBJ1-1; D possibly corresponds to TRBD1 (6 bases). Trimming stripped 2 bases from V and 7 bases from J, with 14 bases between. Germline CDR1 and CDR2: MNHEY and SVGAGI. This CDR3 is 14 amino acids long. CDR3 bases: TGTGCCAGCAGTTACCCACGGGGGGCTAGTGAAGCTTTCTTT. Amino acid sequence: CASSYPRGASEAFF.

This clonotype was observed a few times. This chain joins TRBV28 and TRBJ2-3; TRBD1 aligns across 8 bases. This CDR3 spans 15 amino acids. CDR1 MDHEN and CDR2 SYDVKM come from the germline V gene. Trimming removed 4 bases from V and 0 bases from J; junction bases left unmatched: 3. CDR3 bases: TGTGCCAGCAGTTCTTGGACAGGGAGCACAGATACGCAGTATTTT. This sequence encodes CASSSWTGSTDTQYF.

The genes are TRBV10-1 and TRBJ2-7, with D hard to call. Germline CDR1 and CDR2: WNHNN and SYGVQD (reference sequence). V dropped 4 bases and J dropped 2 bases, with 3 bases sitting between them. This CDR3 has 11 amino acids. CDR3: CASSATYEQYF. Written as DNA, the CDR3 is TGCGCCAGCAGTGCGACCTACGAGCAGTACTTC.

There are many counts of this clonotype. This chain connects TRBV2 to TRBJ1-2, with a weak D call TRBD1 (5 bases). The CDR3 contains 12 residues. Germline V gives CDR1 SNHLY, CDR2 FYNNEI. Trimming took off 3 bases at V and 5 bases at J, with 7 bases between the two ends. The CDR3 protein is CASSEGEYGYTF. In DNA, the CDR3 is TGTGCCAGCAGTGAGGGGGAATATGGCTACACCTTC.

This clonotype was found a few times. The DNA of the CDR3 is TGTGCCAGCAGCCAAGTAGCGTACACCTACAATGAGCAGTTCTTC. It is translated as CASSQVAYTYNEQFF. The chain links TRBV14 to TRBJ2-1; weak D call: TRBD2 (5 bases). Per germline, CDR1 SGHDN and CDR2 FVKESK. This CDR3 contains 15 residues. V dropped 1 base and J dropped 2 bases, with 9 bases sitting between them.

There are many counts of this clonotype. The gene calls are TRBV3-1 and TRBJ2-3; 11 bases are a match to TRBD2. The CDR3 spans 17 residues. The germline gives CDR1 LGHDT, CDR2 YNNKEL (reference sequence). V dropped 4 bases and J dropped 8; count of bases not matched to a gene: 14. The CDR3 protein is CASSRLLAGVSRPTQYF. The DNA for the CDR3 is TGTGCCAGCAGCCGCCTACTAGCGGGAGTTTCCCGCCCTACGCAGTATTTT.